This T cell receptor beta chain derives from a study of blood T cells in healthy people across ages. Then a second PCR, running about 6 to 12 cycles, was carried out with a sample-barcoded 5' primer and a J-beta primer mix. From the 5' RACE reads, TCRdb called clonotypes with MiXCR, one entry per CDR3 protein. Of roughly 1.5 million distinct CDR3 sequences listed, approximately 43% are singletons. The J segment lost 7 bases and the V segment lost 4 bases, leaving 4 bases of the junction unmatched. Germline V CDR1 and CDR2: SGDLS, YYNGEE. CDR3 size: 13 residues. Sequenced sample: blood. The TCR was taken from a woman aged 18-29 years in good health. This chain connects TRBV9 to TRBJ1-5; 8 bases line up with TRBD1. CDR3 sequence (DNA): TGTGCCAGCAGCATATCAGGGGGCCAGCCCCAGCATTTT. Translating gives CASSISGGQPQHF.